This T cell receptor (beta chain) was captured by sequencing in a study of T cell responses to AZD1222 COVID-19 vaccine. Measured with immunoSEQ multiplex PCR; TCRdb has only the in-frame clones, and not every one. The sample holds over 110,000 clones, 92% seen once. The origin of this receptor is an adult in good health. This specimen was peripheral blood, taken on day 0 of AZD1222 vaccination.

The CDR3: CASSLRGIQETQYF. For the CDR3, the DNA is TGTGCCAGCAGCTTAAGGGGTATCCAAGAGACCCAGTACTTC. The chain is built from TRBV5-4 and TRBJ2-5; tentative D call: TRBD1 (5 bases). The V end was cut by 2 bases, the J end by 1 base, with 9 bases between. This CDR3 contains 14 residues. Germline V lookup: CDR1 SGHNT, CDR2 YYREEE (reference sequence).